Many counts were recorded for the clone carrying this TCR beta chain. The data originate from a study of T-cell reconstitution after alpha-beta-depleted transplantation in children. As it was prepared, the TCRbeta library received unique molecular identifiers. TCRdb analysed the PCR reads with MiXCR anew, one entry per CDR3 protein. The top ten hold around 10% of the sample, which has about 270,000 distinct CDR3 sequences, about a tenth seen once. There are 18 residues in the CDR3. Trimming cost V 4 bases and J 0 bases; bases outside gene matches: 10. Germline lookup yields CDR1 SGHRS and CDR2 YFSETQ.

The V and J genes are TRBV5-1 and TRBJ2-6, with 7 bases identical to TRBD1. This sequence originates from a human donor who donated a stem cell graft to a child with SCID. Source: PBMCs from the stem cell graft donor, taken from the stem cell graft. In nucleotides, the CDR3 is TGCGCCAGCAGCCACAGGACAGGTCGAGACTCTGGGGCCAACGTCCTGACTTTC. Translated: CASSHRTGRDSGANVLTF.